A single sample is the source of the 18 T cell receptor beta chains below, sequenced in a study of cytomegalovirus exposure and HLA in healthy donors. PCR involved 60 Vbeta and 13 Jbeta primers. The repertoire was sequenced with immunoSEQ multiplex PCR; TCRdb's copy has only in-frame clones and lacks some. The table shows approximately 150,000 clones, with roughly 87% occurring only once. Sequenced sample: PBMCs. Every receptor here comes from a man over 45 in good health and CMV-seropositive.

The V and J genes are TRBV2 and TRBJ2-3; perhaps TRBD2 as D (6 bases). Trimming cost V 1 base and J 2 bases, with 13 bases left between them. Germline-derived CDR1 and CDR2 are SNHLY and FYNNEI. This CDR3 is built from 16 residues. The CDR3 loop is CASSEGAGWATDTQYF. Here the CDR3 DNA reads TGTGCCAGCAGTGAAGGGGCGGGGTGGGCCACAGATACGCAGTATTTT. Full variable domain (rest looked up from reference TRBV2 and TRBJ2-3): EPEVTQTPSHQVTQMGQEVILRCVPISNHLYFYWYRQILGQKVEFLVSFYNNEISEKSEIFDDQFSVERPDGSNFTLKIRSTKLEDSAMYFCASSEGAGWATDTQYFGPGTRLTVL.

CDR3 nucleotides: TGTGCCAGCAGTTACGAGGAGACCTCTCTAGCCTACGAGCAGTACTTC. Amino acids: CASSYEETSLAYEQYF. The J gene is TRBJ2-7, the V gene TRBV6-6; no definite D call. Trimming cost V 2 bases and J 2 bases, with 16 bases left between them. CDR3 length: 16 amino acids. The germline gives CDR1 MNHNY, CDR2 SVGAGI (reference sequence).

The V gene is TRBV5-1, the J gene TRBJ2-5; 8 positions match TRBD2. CDR3 size: 17 residues. Germline lookup yields CDR1 SGHRS and CDR2 YFSETQ. Trimming at V came to 0 bases and at J to 0 bases, leaving 7 bases not matched to a gene. The CDR3 DNA sequence: TGCGCCAGCAGCTTGGTCGGGCAGCGGGGGTACCAAGAGACCCAGTACTTC. Translated: CASSLVGQRGYQETQYF.

This chain joins TRBV15 and TRBJ2-5, with TRBD2 identical over 7 bases. The CDR3 is made up of 14 amino acids. Germline loops: CDR1 LNHNV, CDR2 YYDKDF (reference sequence). Trimming removed 3 bases from V and 2 bases from J; junction bases left unmatched: 3. CDR3: CATSRRLAQETQYF. The CDR3 bases are TGTGCCACCAGCAGGAGACTAGCTCAAGAGACCCAGTACTTC.

This sequence joins TRBV6-6 and TRBJ2-7, with 9 bases that match TRBD2. The V and J ends lost 2 bases and 2 bases, in that order; junction bases with no gene match: 7. The CDR3 totals 16 residues. The germline gives CDR1 MNHNY, CDR2 SVGAGI (reference sequence). CDR3 sequence: CASSYIWREGPYEQYF. CDR3 coding DNA: TGTGCCAGCAGTTACATCTGGCGGGAGGGCCCCTACGAGCAGTACTTC.

This clone was seen only once. This sequence joins TRBV19 and TRBJ2-3, with 7 bases that match TRBD1. Germline V gene data show CDR1 as LNHDA and CDR2 as SQIVND (reference sequence). This CDR3 comprises 14 residues. Germline trimming cut 6 bases from V and 3 bases from J; bases unmatched to any gene: 6. This chain's CDR3 is CASRQGMRTDTQYF. DNA of the CDR3: TGTGCCAGTAGACAGGGGATGCGGACAGATACGCAGTATTTT.

The CDR3 reads CASRTGVNTEAFF. CDR3 nucleotide sequence: TGTGCCAGCAGGACAGGGGTGAACACTGAAGCTTTCTTT. The gene calls are TRBV7-2 and TRBJ1-1, with 8 bases aligning to TRBD1. V shed 6 bases, J shed 0 bases, and the junction held 0 bases outside the gene matches. The CDR3 runs 13 residues. Germline CDR1 reads SGHTA; CDR2 reads FQGNSA. The whole variable domain, remainder taken from reference TRBV7-2 and TRBJ1-1, is GAGVSQSPSNKVTEKGKDVELRCDPISGHTALYWYRQSLGQGLEFLIYFQGNSAPDKSGLPSDRFSAERTGGSVSTLTIQRTQQEDSAVYLCASRTGVNTEAFFGQGTRLTVV.

The chain combines TRBV19 with TRBJ2-1; 10 bases are a match to TRBD2. The ends lost 7 bases at V and 6 bases at J; junction bases unmatched: 9. Germline CDR1 and CDR2: LNHDA and SQIVND (reference sequence). CDR3 length: 15 amino acids. Here the CDR3 DNA reads TGTGCCAGTAAAAAGCGGGAGGGCCCTCGCAATGAGCAGTTCTTC. It encodes CASKKREGPRNEQFF.

V and J are TRBV28 and TRBJ2-7; TRBD1 is a possible D gene (6 bases). The CDR3 has 18 residues. Trimming removed 6 bases from V and 1 base from J, with 25 bases in between. The germline gives CDR1 MDHEN, CDR2 SYDVKM. CDR3 loop: CASSLGQTFSLKSYEQYF. In nucleotides, the CDR3 is TGTGCCAGCAGCCTAGGACAGACGTTCAGCCTAAAATCCTACGAGCAGTACTTC.

This chain links TRBV29-1 with TRBJ1-2; D is perhaps TRBD1 (6 bases). The V end lost 1 base, the J end lost 5 bases, and 17 bases lay between the germline ends. The germline CDR1 and CDR2 sequences are SQVTM and ANQGSEA. The CDR3 extends over 15 amino acids. The CDR3 DNA sequence: TGCAGCGTTGAAGCTTCCACAGGGAGTCGGTATGGCTACACCTTC. The encoded protein is CSVEASTGSRYGYTF.

The rearrangement joins TRBV15 to TRBJ2-5, with 8 bases lining up with TRBD2. Trimming took 5 bases from V and 5 from J; bases not matched to a gene: 10. Germline assignment: CDR1 LNHNV and CDR2 YYDKDF (reference sequence). This CDR3 spans 15 amino acids. The CDR3 DNA sequence: TGTGCCACCAGCGTCCAGGGTTCTAGCGGGGAGACCCAGTACTTC. Translating gives CATSVQGSSGETQYF.

V and J are TRBV27 and TRBJ2-7, with TRBD2 matching 7 bases. The germline gives CDR1 MNHEY, CDR2 SMNVEV (reference sequence). The CDR3 consists of 15 residues. The V segment lost 3 bases and the J segment 3 bases; nucleotides outside the gene matches: 8. The CDR3 loop is CASSFILAANYEQYF. In DNA, the CDR3 is TGTGCCAGCAGTTTCATCCTAGCGGCTAACTACGAGCAGTACTTC.

V usage is TRBV6-1 and J usage is TRBJ2-2; the D gene is possibly TRBD2 (5 bases). This CDR3 is built from 13 residues. Germline lookup yields CDR1 MNHNS and CDR2 SASEGT. V lost 8 bases to trimming and J lost 3 bases, with 10 bases between them. The CDR3 sequence is CASGRAYTGELFF. DNA for the CDR3: TGTGCCAGCGGGCGGGCGTACACCGGGGAGCTGTTTTTT.

The chain combines TRBV11-2 with TRBJ2-4; 9 nucleotides agree with TRBD2. Germline lookup yields CDR1 SGHAT and CDR2 FQNNGV. The CDR3 totals 17 residues. V was clipped by 5 bases and J by 0 bases; unmatched bases: 8. DNA for the CDR3: TGTGCCAGCAGCCCCCAGCTAGCGGGGATAGCCAAAAACATTCAGTACTTC. It translates to CASSPQLAGIAKNIQYF.

This clone was picked up one time. This rearrangement joins TRBV27 to TRBJ2-7; 7 nucleotides agree with TRBD1. The CDR3 is 13 residues long. Germline V gene sequence: CDR1 MNHEY, CDR2 SMNVEV (reference sequence). V lost 8 bases, J lost 0 bases, and 4 bases stayed unmatched. The CDR3 bases are TGTGCCAGCGGGGCAGGGGGCTCCTACGAGCAGTACTTC. Translation gives CASGAGGSYEQYF.

J is TRBJ1-2 and V is TRBV18; 7 nucleotides match TRBD1. CDR3 length: 13 residues. The germline CDR1 and CDR2 sequences are KGHSH and LQKENI. V lost 6 bases, J lost 5 bases, and 6 bases stayed unmatched. The CDR3 loop is CASSQGQTYGYTF. Here the CDR3 DNA reads TGTGCCAGCTCCCAGGGACAGACATATGGCTACACCTTC. Drawing the rest from reference TRBV18 and TRBJ1-2, the complete variable domain is NAGVMQNPRHLVRRRGQEARLRCSPMKGHSHVYWYRQLPEEGLKFMVYLQKENIIDESGMPKERFSAEFPKEGPSILRIQQVVRGDSAAYFCASSQGQTYGYTFGSGTRLTVV.

About this clone itself: Relative to the germline gene, one junction end is altered; a read error may explain this. The chain combines TRBV6-5 with TRBJ1-1, with D unclear. Germline assignment: CDR1 MNHEY and CDR2 SVGAGI. The CDR3 has 11 amino acids. CDR3 residues: CASKGSVVEVF. CDR3 DNA sequence: TGTGCCAGCAAAGGTTCGGTCGTGGAGGTTTTT.

The chain combines TRBV18 with TRBJ2-7, with 8 bases that match TRBD1. V was pared by 5 bases and J by 5 bases, with 8 bases of the junction left unmatched. The CDR3 is made up of 14 amino acids. Germline assignment: CDR1 KGHSH and CDR2 LQKENI. DNA for the CDR3: TGTGCCAGCTCAACGGACAGGGTCGGGGACGAGCAGTACTTC. It encodes CASSTDRVGDEQYF.